This entry features one T cell receptor beta chain sequence. Its antigen remains undetermined. No per-base quality is available; no much larger clone lies one base away. The immunoSEQ Assay, a bias-controlled multiplex PCR, was used to amplify TCRbeta CDR3 regions from genomic DNA. In the paper's pipeline: The number of nucleated cells in each sample was estimated by amplification of reference gene primers within the assay. Sequence reads were collapsed and filtered to measure the absolute abundance of every unique TCRbeta CDR3 rearrangement. Productive Simpson clonality was computed per sample as the square root of Simpson's diversity index over productive rearrangements. TCRdb provides this immuneACCESS table in a form limited to in-frame rearrangements. Some clones are lacking; in checked studies, under half of them reflect an unresolved V gene, and why the rest are absent is not known. V, J and clone size derive from that table, while D and trimming were established from the DNA sequence. The sample table contains roughly 120,000 clones; only one count was recorded for just over 90% of them. Clones ranked in the top ten supply roughly 2% of the sample.

The data derive from a study of blood T cell repertoires in COVID-19 (dated by TCRdb to the early 2020s). Some background on the complete study: The collaborator samples originated in the United States, Italy and Spain and spanned the acute and convalescent phases of COVID-19. The material from the prospective study consisted of cDNA or gDNA derived from T cells, B-cell-depleted T cells, or PBMCs. Deeply sampled blood TCRbeta repertoires from subjects exposed to, actively infected with, or recovered from COVID-19 were included in the dataset. A freely available public database, intended as a resource for researchers studying the immune response to SARS-CoV-2, is where the repertoires were released. The samples were drawn from the first 160 participants of the ongoing ImmuneRACE study and from 1,254 subjects provided by 6 global collaborators. Nearly every sample came with metadata listing a de-identified subject ID, COVID-19 status, age in years and sex. HLA class I and class II types, where available, came from metadata supplied by the sample provider rather than from assay-based typing.

Results and caveats for the whole study, not just this receptor: The amount of clinical and demographic metadata varied by source and participant and was provided uncurated.

V drops 0 bases and J drops 5 bases, leaving 18 bases in between. Measured from the cysteine to the phenylalanine, the CDR3 is 16 residues long. The read is trimmed to its CDR3 DNA, 48 bases read in frame from base 1. The germline V gene yields SGHDT for CDR1 and YYEEEE for CDR2. Collaborating institutions collected whole blood in K2EDTA tubes following their own protocols. For TCRbeta analysis, collaborators shipped samples as frozen whole blood, isolated PBMCs, or DNA extracted from either of those sample types. The sequenced material came from peripheral blood. The chain is made from TRBV5-6 and TRBJ2-7; tentative D gene TRBD2, with 5 bases matching. The TCR was taken from a human donor with active COVID-19. The donor label of this sample is uncertain. CDR3 protein: CASSLALRGKYHEQYF. The DNA reads as follows: TGTGCCAGCAGCTTGGCATTACGGGGAAAATACCACGAGCAGTACTTC.